This T cell receptor (beta chain) was documented in a study of cytomegalovirus exposure and HLA in healthy donors. Study in general: A previous analysis identified more than 100 million unique TCR beta sequences derived from about 180 million T cells. Inside one of the first data releases sat 75 million to 100 million unique TCRs taken from HLA-typed donors. Study conclusions and caveats: The classifier was said to identify cytomegalovirus status with high specificity and sensitivity. In a later analysis, an Asian-associated ancestry cluster reportedly showed fewer N-insertions than the approximately 620-donor mean.

Trimming removed 6 bases from V and 4 bases from J; junction bases left unmatched: 4. This CDR3 comprises 14 residues. Germline loops: CDR1 MNHNS, CDR2 SASEGT. As to this clone: Its matching antigen is unknown.

Vbeta (60) and Jbeta (13) primers were used in the PCR. Produced via immunoSEQ multiplex PCR; TCRdb's table is partial and in-frame only. The data contain under 200,000 clones, over 65% of them singletons. The clonotype comes from a woman aged 25 to 39 in good health and CMV-seronegative. This chain connects TRBV6-1 to TRBJ2-1; 9 positions match TRBD2. The specimen sequenced was PBMCs. The CDR3 here is CASRLAGDYNEQFF. CDR3 coding DNA: TGTGCCAGCAGACTAGCGGGTGATTACAATGAGCAGTTCTTC.